The clone carrying this T cell receptor beta chain came up many times. Its antigen is currently unknown. Uncontrolled infections, other autoimmune diseases, pregnancy or lactation led to exclusion of patients. Clinical symptoms, serum thyroxine and TRAb, thyroid ultrasound and orbital computed tomography were used for the diagnoses. The V and J ends lost 4 bases and 5 bases respectively, with 11 bases between them. The germline CDR1 and CDR2 sequences are LNHDA and SQIVND (reference sequence). The CDR3 loop spans 13 amino acids. The data derive from a study of T cells in Graves' hyperthyroidism and ophthalmopathy. Researchers amplified the TCR beta CDR3 regions from RNA transcripts. A first-round RT-PCR of the TCR CDR3 used the HTBI primer set. MiXCR was run by TCRdb on the multiplex PCR reads, yielding one entry per CDR3 protein. In the table there are about 570,000 distinct CDR3 sequences, just over 45% of which are singletons.

General observations from the study: The model identified upcoming ophthalmopathy a median approximately six months ahead of onset. Among clonotypes expanded in thyroid above 0.001, most were also found in blood.

This clonotype originated in an adult woman with Graves' disease, either hyperthyroidism or ophthalmopathy (not recorded which). Sequencing was carried out using peripheral blood or thyroid tissue (not recorded which). The chain recombines TRBV19 with TRBJ1-2; the D gene is possibly TRBD1 (5 bases). CDR3 coding DNA: TGTGCCAGTAGTACCCCCGGGGGGTATGGCTACACCTTC. Protein product: CASSTPGGYGYTF.